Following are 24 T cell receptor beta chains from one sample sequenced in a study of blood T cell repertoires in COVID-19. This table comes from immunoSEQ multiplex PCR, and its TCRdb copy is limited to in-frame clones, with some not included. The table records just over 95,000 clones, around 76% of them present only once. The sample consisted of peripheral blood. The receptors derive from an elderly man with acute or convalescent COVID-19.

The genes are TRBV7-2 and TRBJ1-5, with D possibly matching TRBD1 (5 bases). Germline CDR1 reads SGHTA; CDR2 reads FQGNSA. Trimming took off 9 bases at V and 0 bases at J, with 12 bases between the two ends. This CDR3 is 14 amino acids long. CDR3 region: CASRLGGSNQPQHF. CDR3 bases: TGTGCCAGTCGGCTGGGGGGTAGCAATCAGCCCCAGCATTTT.

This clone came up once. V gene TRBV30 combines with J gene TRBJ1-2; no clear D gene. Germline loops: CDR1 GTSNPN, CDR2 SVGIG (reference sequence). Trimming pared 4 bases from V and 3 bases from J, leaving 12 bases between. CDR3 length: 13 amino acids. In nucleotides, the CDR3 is TGTGCCTGGAAAGCCGACAACCACTATGGCTACACCTTC. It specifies CAWKADNHYGYTF.

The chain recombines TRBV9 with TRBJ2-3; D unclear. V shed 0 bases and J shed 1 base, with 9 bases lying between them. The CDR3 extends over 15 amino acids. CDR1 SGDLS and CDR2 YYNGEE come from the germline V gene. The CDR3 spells CASSVAAVRTDTQYF. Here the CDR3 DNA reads TGTGCCAGCAGCGTAGCCGCGGTCCGCACAGATACGCAGTATTTT.

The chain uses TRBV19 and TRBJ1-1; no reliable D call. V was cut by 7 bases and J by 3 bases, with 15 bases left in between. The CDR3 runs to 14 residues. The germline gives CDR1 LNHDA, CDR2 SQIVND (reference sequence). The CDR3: CASKGRGSHTEAFF. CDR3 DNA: TGTGCCAGTAAGGGCCGGGGAAGTCACACTGAAGCTTTCTTT.

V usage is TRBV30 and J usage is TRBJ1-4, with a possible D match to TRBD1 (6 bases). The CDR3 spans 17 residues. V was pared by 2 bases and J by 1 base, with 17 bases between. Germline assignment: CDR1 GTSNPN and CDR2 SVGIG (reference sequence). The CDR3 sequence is CAWSRSSRGGTNEKLFF. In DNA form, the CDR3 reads TGTGCCTGGAGTCGGAGCTCCCGAGGGGGAACTAATGAAAAACTGTTTTTT.

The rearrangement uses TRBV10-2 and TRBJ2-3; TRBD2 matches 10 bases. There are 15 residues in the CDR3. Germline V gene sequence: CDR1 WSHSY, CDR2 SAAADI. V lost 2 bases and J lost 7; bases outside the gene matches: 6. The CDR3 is CASSEPSGSRNTQYF. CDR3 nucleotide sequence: TGCGCCAGCAGTGAGCCTAGCGGGAGTAGGAATACGCAGTATTTT.

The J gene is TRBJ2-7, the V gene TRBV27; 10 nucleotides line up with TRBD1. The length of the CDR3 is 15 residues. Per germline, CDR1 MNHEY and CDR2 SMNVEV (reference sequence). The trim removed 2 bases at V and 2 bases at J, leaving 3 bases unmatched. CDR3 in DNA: TGTGCCAGCAGTTTAGGGGGACAGGGGACCTACGAGCAGTACTTC. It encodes CASSLGGQGTYEQYF.

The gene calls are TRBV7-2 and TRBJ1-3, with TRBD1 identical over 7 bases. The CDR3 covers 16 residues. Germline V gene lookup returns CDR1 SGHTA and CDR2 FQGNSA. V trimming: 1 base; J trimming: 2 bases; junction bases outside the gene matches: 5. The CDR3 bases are TGTGCCAGCAGCTTAGGACAGGGAGGACCTGGAAACACCATATATTTT. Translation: CASSLGQGGPGNTIYF.

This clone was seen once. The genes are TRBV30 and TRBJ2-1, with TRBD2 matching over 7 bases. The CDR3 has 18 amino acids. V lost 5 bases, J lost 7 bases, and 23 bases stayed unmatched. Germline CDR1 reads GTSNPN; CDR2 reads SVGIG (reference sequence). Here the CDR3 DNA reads TGTGCCTGGTCCACGCTAGCGGACGTTATGATACCGCGGAATGAGCAGTTCTTC. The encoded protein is CAWSTLADVMIPRNEQFF. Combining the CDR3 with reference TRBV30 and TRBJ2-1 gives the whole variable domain SQTIHQWPATLVQPVGSPLSLECTVEGTSNPNLYWYRQAAGRGLQLLFYSVGIGQISSEVPQNLSASRPQDRQFILSSKKLLLSDSGFYLCAWSTLADVMIPRNEQFFGPGTRLTVL.

CDR3 loop: CASSLGGVDQPQHF. The CDR3 nucleotides read TGCGCCAGCAGCTTGGGGGGCGTAGATCAGCCCCAGCATTTT. The rearrangement uses TRBV5-1 and TRBJ1-5; D possibly corresponds to TRBD1 (5 bases). Trimming removed 0 bases at V and 5 bases at J, with 9 bases between. Germline lookup yields CDR1 SGHRS and CDR2 YFSETQ. The CDR3 is made up of 14 amino acids.

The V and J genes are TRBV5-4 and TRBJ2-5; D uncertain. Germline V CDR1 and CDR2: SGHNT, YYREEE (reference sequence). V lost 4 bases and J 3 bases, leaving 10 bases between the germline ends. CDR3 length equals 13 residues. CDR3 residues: CASSPSPKETQYF. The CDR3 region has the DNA TGTGCCAGCAGCCCAAGCCCCAAAGAGACCCAGTACTTC.

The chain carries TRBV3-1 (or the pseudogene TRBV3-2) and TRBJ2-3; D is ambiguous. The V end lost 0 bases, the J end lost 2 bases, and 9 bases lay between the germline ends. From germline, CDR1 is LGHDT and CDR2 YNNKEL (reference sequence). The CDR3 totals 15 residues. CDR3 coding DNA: TGTGCCAGCAGCCAAGACTCCAGGAACACAGATACGCAGTATTTT. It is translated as CASSQDSRNTDTQYF.

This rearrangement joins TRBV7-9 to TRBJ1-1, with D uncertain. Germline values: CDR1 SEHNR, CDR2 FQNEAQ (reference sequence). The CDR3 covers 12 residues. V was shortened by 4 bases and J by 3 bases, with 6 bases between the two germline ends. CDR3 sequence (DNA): TGTGCCAGCAGCTCTGCGTACACTGAAGCTTTCTTT. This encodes CASSSAYTEAFF. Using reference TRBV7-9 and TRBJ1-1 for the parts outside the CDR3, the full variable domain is DTGVSQNPRHKITKRGQNVTFRCDPISEHNRLYWYRQTLGQGPEFLTYFQNEAQLEKSRLLSDRFSAERPKGSFSTLEIQRTEQGDSAMYLCASSSAYTEAFFGQGTRLTVV.

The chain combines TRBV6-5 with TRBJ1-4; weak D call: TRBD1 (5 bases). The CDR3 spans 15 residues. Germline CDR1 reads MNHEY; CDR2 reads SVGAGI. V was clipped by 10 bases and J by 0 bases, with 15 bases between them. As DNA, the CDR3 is TGTGCCACCCAGAGTGGGGCGGCAACTAATGAAAAACTGTTTTTT. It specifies CATQSGAATNEKLFF.

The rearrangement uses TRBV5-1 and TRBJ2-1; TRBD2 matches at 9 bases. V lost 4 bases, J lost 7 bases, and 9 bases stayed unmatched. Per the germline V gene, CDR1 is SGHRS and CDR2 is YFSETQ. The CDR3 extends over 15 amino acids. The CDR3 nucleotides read TGCGCCAGCAGCCTATCCTTAGCGGGGGCTAATGAGCAGTTCTTC. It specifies CASSLSLAGANEQFF.

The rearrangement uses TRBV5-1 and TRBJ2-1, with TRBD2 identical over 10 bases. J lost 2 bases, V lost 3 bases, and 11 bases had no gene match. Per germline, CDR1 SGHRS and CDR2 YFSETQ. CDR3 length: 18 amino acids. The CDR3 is CASSSLAGAAQPYNEQFF. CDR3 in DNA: TGCGCCAGCAGCTCCCTAGCGGGAGCGGCCCAGCCCTACAATGAGCAGTTCTTC.

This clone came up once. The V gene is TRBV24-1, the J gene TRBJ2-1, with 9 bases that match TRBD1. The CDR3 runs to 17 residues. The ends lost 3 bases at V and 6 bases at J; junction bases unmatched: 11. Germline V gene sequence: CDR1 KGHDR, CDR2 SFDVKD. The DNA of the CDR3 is TGTGCCACCAGTGATCCGGCGCTGGACAGGGGACCCAATGAGCAGTTCTTC. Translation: CATSDPALDRGPNEQFF.

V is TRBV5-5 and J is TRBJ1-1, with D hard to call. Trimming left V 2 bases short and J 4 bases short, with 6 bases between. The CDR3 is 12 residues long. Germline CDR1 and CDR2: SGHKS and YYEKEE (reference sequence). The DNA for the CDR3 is TGTGCCAGCAGCTTACACCGCACTGAAGCTTTCTTT. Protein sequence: CASSLHRTEAFF.

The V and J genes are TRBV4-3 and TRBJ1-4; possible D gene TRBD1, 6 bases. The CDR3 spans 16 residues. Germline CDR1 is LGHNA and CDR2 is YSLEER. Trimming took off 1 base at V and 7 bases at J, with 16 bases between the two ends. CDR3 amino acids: CASSQAGHREGEKLFF. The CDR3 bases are TGCGCCAGCAGCCAAGCAGGCCACAGGGAGGGTGAAAAACTGTTTTTT.

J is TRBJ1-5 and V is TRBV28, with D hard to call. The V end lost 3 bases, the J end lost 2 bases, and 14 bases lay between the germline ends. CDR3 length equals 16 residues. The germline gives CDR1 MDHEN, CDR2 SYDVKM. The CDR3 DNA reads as TGTGCCAGCAGTTTTCAGCCCACCACAGGCAATCAGCCCCAGCATTTT. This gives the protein CASSFQPTTGNQPQHF.

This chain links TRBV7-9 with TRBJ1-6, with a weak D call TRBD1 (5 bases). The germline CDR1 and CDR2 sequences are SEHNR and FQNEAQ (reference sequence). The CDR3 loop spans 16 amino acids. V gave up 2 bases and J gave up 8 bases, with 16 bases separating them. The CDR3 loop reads CASSLQGGVFDSPLHF. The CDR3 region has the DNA TGTGCCAGCAGCTTACAAGGAGGGGTCTTTGATTCACCCCTCCACTTT.

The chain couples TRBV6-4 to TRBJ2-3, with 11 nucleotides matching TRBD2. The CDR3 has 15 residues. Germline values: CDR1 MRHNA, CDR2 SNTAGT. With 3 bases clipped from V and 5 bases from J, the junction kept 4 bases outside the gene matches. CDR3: CASSEPGTSGDTQYF. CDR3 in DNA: TGTGCCAGCAGTGAGCCCGGGACTAGCGGAGATACGCAGTATTTT.

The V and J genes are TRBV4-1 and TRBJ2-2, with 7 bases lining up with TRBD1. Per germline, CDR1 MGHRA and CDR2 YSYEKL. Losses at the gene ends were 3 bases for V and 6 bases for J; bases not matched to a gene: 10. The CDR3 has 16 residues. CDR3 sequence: CASSQIMDRLPGELFF. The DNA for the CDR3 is TGCGCCAGCAGCCAGATAATGGACAGGCTCCCCGGGGAGCTGTTTTTT.

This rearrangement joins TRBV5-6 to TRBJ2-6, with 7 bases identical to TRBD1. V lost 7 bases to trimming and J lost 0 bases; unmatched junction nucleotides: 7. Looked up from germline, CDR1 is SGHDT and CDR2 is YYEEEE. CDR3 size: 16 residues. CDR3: CASGGQLNSGANVLTF. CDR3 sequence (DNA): TGTGCCAGCGGGGGACAGCTCAACTCTGGGGCCAACGTCCTGACTTTC.